A selection of T cell receptor beta chains follows, all from one sample in a study of shared clonotypes between healthy human individuals. This table comes from immunoSEQ multiplex PCR, and its TCRdb copy is limited to in-frame clones, with some not included. The sample lists under 600,000 clones, 95% to 96% occurring once. Source material: naive CD4+ T cells sorted from blood. All receptors derive from a woman aged 30 to 39 in good health. Both conserved end residues are part of each CDR3. D genes are given only for firm matches. Size is omitted from some rows. Given values are once, few, many or a class for expanded clones.

clone_size j_call d_call v_call cdr3_nt cdr3_aa
. TRBJ1-1 TRBD1 TRBV5-1 TGCGCCAGCAGCAACAGGGGAGTTGAAGCTTTCTTT CASSNRGVEAFF
once TRBJ2-5 . TRBV27 TGTGCCAGCAGCTCCGGGCTAGCTCAGTACTTC CASSSGLAQYF
. TRBJ2-3 TRBD2 TRBV19 TGTGCCAGTAGTCCCAGACTAGCGGGGGGTCGCACAGATACGCAGTATTTT CASSPRLAGGRTDTQYF
. TRBJ2-1 TRBD2 TRBV5-1 TGCGCCAGCAGCTACCCAGCGGGAGCCAACTATGAGCAGTTCTTC CASSYPAGANYEQFF
. TRBJ1-1 TRBD1 TRBV2 TGTGCCAGCAGTGGGCAGGGGGCGCTTAACACTGAAGCTTTCTTT CASSGQGALNTEAFF
. TRBJ2-5 . TRBV6-1 TGTGCCAGCAGTGAACCGGGCAGAAGAGAGACCCAGTACTTC CASSEPGRRETQYF
. TRBJ2-1 TRBD2 TRBV19 TGTGCCAGTAGAACCGGGACTAGCGGGAAGAATGAGCAGTTCTTC CASRTGTSGKNEQFF
. TRBJ1-6 . TRBV30 TGTGCCTGGAGTGTACTCGGGCAAGACTCACCCCTCCACTTT CAWSVLGQDSPLHF
. TRBJ1-2 TRBD1 TRBV4-1 TGCGCCAGCAGCCATCCGGGACAGGCGAACTATGGCTACACCTTC CASSHPGQANYGYTF
. TRBJ2-6 TRBD1 TRBV2 TGTGCCAGCAGTGGTGACAGGGCTGGGGCCAACGTCCTGACTTTC CASSGDRAGANVLTF
. TRBJ2-1 TRBD2 TRBV5-1 TGCGCCAGCAGCTTGGGACTAGCTTTCTACAATGAGCAGTTCTTC CASSLGLAFYNEQFF
. TRBJ2-7 . TRBV7-9 TGTGCCAGCAGCTCAGGAGGCCTCTACGAGCAGTACTTC CASSSGGLYEQYF
. TRBJ2-1 . TRBV10-3 TGTGCCATCAGTGATCCAGGTCATGAGCAGTTCTTC CAISDPGHEQFF
. TRBJ1-4 . TRBV6-6 TGTGCCAGCAGAGAGCCCGAGAGGGAAAAACTGTTTTTT CASREPEREKLFF
. TRBJ1-2 TRBD1 TRBV6-1 TGTGCCAGCAGTGAACGGACAGGGTATATAGGCTACACCTTC CASSERTGYIGYTF
. TRBJ1-6 . TRBV10-3 TGTGCCATCAGTGACCGACAGATTAATTCACCCCTCCACTTT CAISDRQINSPLHF
. TRBJ2-1 . TRBV5-6 TGTGCCAGCAGCGGGGGACTCCTCAATGAGCAGTTCTTC CASSGGLLNEQFF
. TRBJ2-1 . TRBV5-1 TGCGCCAGCAGCCAACTGGCCGGGGCAGGAGAGCAGTTCTTC CASSQLAGAGEQFF
. TRBJ1-4 . TRBV19 TGTGCCAGTAGTGCTAATACCGGGGGCGGTGAAAAACTGTTTTTT CASSANTGGGEKLFF
. TRBJ2-7 TRBD1 TRBV5-1 TGCGCCAGAGCGGAACAGGGGTCCCACGAGCAGTACTTC CARAEQGSHEQYF
. TRBJ2-4 . TRBV5-4 TGTGCCAGCAGCGTTGACAGCTTAACCAAAAACATTCAGTACTTC CASSVDSLTKNIQYF
. TRBJ2-7 TRBD2 TRBV27 TGTGCCAGCAGCCATAGGGTAGCGGGGGCCTACGAGCAGTACTTC CASSHRVAGAYEQYF
. TRBJ2-6 . TRBV19 TGTGCCAGTATCGGGGGAGGAGTCTACTCTGGGGCCAACGTCCTGACTTTC CASIGGGVYSGANVLTF
. TRBJ1-1 . TRBV28 TGTGCCAGCAGTTTTGGGTTCTTCGGGAACACTGAAGCTTTCTTT CASSFGFFGNTEAFF
. TRBJ2-7 TRBD2 TRBV11-2 TGTGCCAGCAGCGCACAGGGACTAGCGGGTAAAGAGCAGTACTTC CASSAQGLAGKEQYF
few TRBJ1-1 . TRBV20-1 TGCAGTGCGGATAGAAACAGGGACGCTTTCTTT CSADRNRDAFF
. TRBJ2-3 TRBD2 TRBV7-3 TGTGCCAGCAGCCGGGCTAGCGGAAACACAGATACGCAGTATTTT CASSRASGNTDTQYF
. TRBJ1-1 . TRBV5-1 TGCGCCAGCAGCTTGGTTCGGCAGGGGAAGATGAACACTGAAGCTTTCTTT CASSLVRQGKMNTEAFF
. TRBJ2-7 . TRBV25-1 TGTGCCAGCAGTGGGAGGGGGACGGGCCACTACGAGCAGTACTTC CASSGRGTGHYEQYF
once TRBJ2-7 . TRBV7-2 TGTGCCAGCAGCTTAGCCCAGTTCGTGGGCTACGAGCAGTACTTC CASSLAQFVGYEQYF
. TRBJ1-3 . TRBV5-1 TGCGCCAGCAGCTTGGTTCCGGAGGGAAACACCATATATTTT CASSLVPEGNTIYF
. TRBJ2-3 . TRBV27 TGTGCCAGCAGTTTATTTGTACTAGCCTCGACTAGCACAGATACGCAGTATTTT CASSLFVLASTSTDTQYF
. TRBJ2-2 . TRBV5-4 TGTGCCAGCAGCTTAGGACTGCGATCCCGCACCGGGGAGCTGTTTTTT CASSLGLRSRTGELFF
. TRBJ1-1 TRBD1 TRBV19 TGTGCCAGTACCGCTGTACAGGGGTGGTGGACTGAAGCTTTCTTT CASTAVQGWWTEAFF
. TRBJ2-3 TRBD2 TRBV6-4 TGTGCCAGCAGAAGGACTAGCGGGACCACAGATACGCAGTATTTT CASRRTSGTTDTQYF
. TRBJ2-7 TRBD2 TRBV2 TGTGCCAGCACCCGGGGCGGGGGGCGTTACTACGAGCAGTACTTC CASTRGGGRYYEQYF
. TRBJ1-5 . TRBV10-3 TGTGCCATCAGCCCAGGGGCTGGGGGGAGCAATCAGCCCCAGCATTTT CAISPGAGGSNQPQHF
. TRBJ2-1 . TRBV6-6 TGTGCCAGCAGTTACCCCCGGGGGGCGGGAAACAATGAGCAGTTCTTC CASSYPRGAGNNEQFF
. TRBJ2-1 . TRBV4-1 TGCGCCAGCCGACCTGCGGGGAACATTAATAATGAGCAGTTCTTC CASRPAGNINNEQFF
. TRBJ1-3 . TRBV7-8 TGTGCCAGCAGCTTAGGGGGGTCTGGAAACACCATATATTTT CASSLGGSGNTIYF
. TRBJ1-5 . TRBV6-6 TGTGCCAGCAGTTACGGGAGGCTTAGCAATCAGCCCCAGCATTTT CASSYGRLSNQPQHF
. TRBJ2-1 . TRBV7-5 TGTGTCAGAAGCCCGGGGCCTCTAGCGGGAGTGTATGAGCAGTTCTTC CVRSPGPLAGVYEQFF
. TRBJ2-7 TRBD1 TRBV11-1 TGTGCCAGCAGCCAACATGGACAGGGAACCTCCTACGAGCAGTACTTC CASSQHGQGTSYEQYF
. TRBJ1-1 . TRBV11-1 TGTGCCAGCAGCTTGGACAGGAACACTGAAGCTTTCTTT CASSLDRNTEAFF
. TRBJ1-5 . TRBV28 TGTGCCAGCAGGGCTCAGTTTAAAAATCAGCCCCAGCATTTT CASRAQFKNQPQHF
. TRBJ2-7 TRBD2 TRBV18 TGTGCCAGCTCACCTGGGGGGAGGGCCTACGAGCAGTACTTC CASSPGGRAYEQYF
. TRBJ2-1 TRBD2 TRBV2 TGTGCCAGCAGTGGGGGACTAGCGAGATACAATGAGCAGTTCTTC CASSGGLARYNEQFF
. TRBJ1-1 TRBD1 TRBV27 TGTGCCAGCACCCCGGACAGGGGGCCTGGAGTCACTGAAGCTTTCTTT CASTPDRGPGVTEAFF
few TRBJ1-3 . TRBV7-2 TGTGCCAGCAGCCAAGCCCTGATGGCAAAAGACTACACCATATATTTT CASSQALMAKDYTIYF
. TRBJ2-2 . TRBV21-1 TGTGCCAGTCGGACGGACGAATCGAACACCGGGGAGCTGTTTTTT CASRTDESNTGELFF
. TRBJ2-7 TRBD2 TRBV6-5 TGTGCCAGCAGTTACGCGGGAGGGGACTACGAGCAGTACTTC CASSYAGGDYEQYF
. TRBJ1-1 . TRBV19 TGTGCCAGTAGGCTCTCTTCGAACAACACTGAAGCTTTCTTT CASRLSSNNTEAFF
. TRBJ2-7 . TRBV5-4 TGTGCCAGCAGCCCCGGTGTCTCCTACGAGCAGTACTTC CASSPGVSYEQYF
. TRBJ1-4 . TRBV5-1 TGCGCCAGCAGCGGAGGGGCGGTCCTAGGGCATGAAAAACTGTTTTTT CASSGGAVLGHEKLFF
. TRBJ2-7 TRBD1 TRBV18 TGTGCCAGCTCACCAGGGACAGGGGTCCTGGAGCAGTACTTC CASSPGTGVLEQYF
. TRBJ1-1 . TRBV6-1 TGTGCCAGCAGCTTGTTGTGGAGGGTGGACACTGAAGCTTTCTTT CASSLLWRVDTEAFF
. TRBJ1-1 . TRBV19 TGTGCCAGTAGTATACATGGGGCAGGGATGAACACTGAAGCTTTCTTT CASSIHGAGMNTEAFF
. TRBJ1-3 TRBD1 TRBV5-6 TGTGCCAGCAGGCCCTTGGGACAGGGGATGGGAAACACCATATATTTT CASRPLGQGMGNTIYF
. TRBJ1-4 . TRBV5-4 TGTGCCAGCAGCTTGGAAGGGGGTAGGGAAAAACTGTTTTTT CASSLEGGREKLFF
. TRBJ2-3 TRBD2 TRBV10-3 TGTGCCATCAGTGAGACGTCACAAGGACTAGCGGGCATGGCAGATACGCAGTATTTT CAISETSQGLAGMADTQYF